The clone carrying this T cell receptor (beta chain) appeared once. The protocol was immunoSEQ multiplex PCR, while the TCRdb copy is restricted to in-frame clones and leaves out a portion. Here the sample spans around 140,000 clones, 80% to 90% being singletons. These data come from a study of blood T cell repertoires in COVID-19. The V gene end was trimmed by 4 bases and the J gene end by 10 bases; junction bases not matched to a gene: 13. The CDR3 is 15 residues long. Germline CDR1 reads MNHEY; CDR2 reads SMNVEV (reference sequence). The rearrangement uses TRBV27 and TRBJ1-3; 7 positions agree with TRBD1. The specimen sequenced was peripheral blood. This clonotype was obtained from a woman between 45 and 65 years old with acute or convalescent COVID-19. CDR3 amino acids: CASSSVGDRQGTIYF. The DNA of the CDR3 is TGTGCCAGCAGTTCAGTAGGGGATAGACAGGGTACCATATATTTT.